This T cell receptor (beta chain) was found in a study of blood T cell repertoires in COVID-19. Libraries were prepared by immunoSEQ multiplex PCR; TCRdb keeps only in-frame clonotypes and omits some of them. The table shows 490,000 or so clones, with 75% to 90% occurring only once. CDR3 size: 13 residues. In germline, CDR1 is SNHLY, CDR2 FYNNEI. Trimming at V came to 8 bases and at J to 8 bases, leaving 10 bases not matched to a gene. Sequenced sample: PBMCs or T cells enriched from blood (not recorded which). The V gene is TRBV2, the J gene TRBJ1-2, with TRBD1 matching 8 bases. The source of this sequence is an older woman who had recovered from COVID-19. The CDR3 here is CASGDRGIYGYTF. In DNA form, the CDR3 reads TGTGCCAGCGGCGACAGGGGAATCTACGGCTACACCTTC.